This TCR beta chain is from a study of T cells after yellow fever vaccination. TCRdb redid the calling of the 5' RACE reads with MiXCR, one entry per CDR3 protein. The sample holds fewer than 400,000 distinct CDR3 sequences, around 10% seen once. Germline trimming cut 10 bases from V and 0 bases from J; bases unmatched to any gene: 12. Germline lookup yields CDR1 MDHEN and CDR2 SYDVKM. This CDR3 is built from 16 residues. The sample consisted of CD4+ T cells sorted from PBMCs, taken 45 days after the yellow fever booster vaccination. The genes are TRBV28 and TRBJ1-5, with 7 bases matching TRBD1. The clonotype was recovered from a young man who received the YFV17D yellow fever vaccine. The CDR3, as DNA: TGTGCCACTCGACAGGGCATTTTCTATAGCAATCAGCCCCAGCATTTT. It is translated as CATRQGIFYSNQPQHF.